The present entry profiles one TCR beta chain with its context. In its sample, this clonotype was seen a few times. Its target antigen remains unknown. Per-nucleotide qualities are absent, and no much larger clonotype sits a single base away. This sample stems from a study of T-cell reconstitution after alpha-beta-depleted transplantation in children (dated by TCRdb to about 2016). Regarding the study in general: The study quantitatively tracked T-cell immune reconstitution after TCRalphabeta/CD19-depleted allogeneic hematopoietic cell transplantation in children using TCR repertoire profiling. Here is what the overall study found, with its caveats: The frequencies of hyperexpanded clones fell over the following months, and after one year, T-cell counts and TCRbeta diversity were mostly attributed to newly produced T cells. Apparently early alphabetaT-cell count recovery about two months after transplant reportedly relied on only several hundred rapidly expanded clones derived from non-depleted graft cells. In some patients, high TCRbeta diversity at day 60 was attributed to recipient T cells and intrathymic progenitors that had survived conditioning.

The germline V gene specifies ENHRY as CDR1 and SYGVKD as CDR2. V lost 4 bases and J lost 9 bases; the stretch between them is 13 bases long. Including the terminal cysteine and phenylalanine, the CDR3 comprises 14 residues. Only CDR3 DNA remains: 42 bases, in frame from the first base. Library construction relied on PCR. Sequencing was carried out with an Illumina HiSeq 2500. TCR library preparation used molecular barcoding, with unique molecular identifiers applied to normalize quantification of the TCRbeta repertoire. In TCRdb, the public reads were trimmed at Q25 with fastp and aligned with MiXCR, with productive beta chains retained. Each CDR3 protein gets just one entry, which takes the most common genes and DNA from the rows behind it. In this sample the table shows some 840,000 distinct CDR3 sequences, approximately 15% of which occur a single time. The ten largest clones add up to 5% of the sample.

The meaning of the sample's treatment or condition label: allogeneic hematopoietic cell transplantation with graft depleted of TCRalphabeta T cells and CD19 B cells. TCRalphabeta/CD19-depleted allogeneic hematopoietic cell grafts were given to the transplant recipients, all of whom were children. The receptor was derived from a male patient younger than 18 who had a stem cell transplant for acute lymphoblastic leukemia, so the T cells may come from the graft donor. Sample: PBMCs, mostly from graft donor cells, taken 360 days after TCRalphabeta/CD19-depleted stem cell transplant. Rearrangement joined TRBV10-3 to TRBJ1-6, with no D gene named confidently. In nucleotides, the sequence is TGTGCCATCAGTGTCGAGGCCTCGACTTCACCCCTCCACTTT. Its protein reads: CAISVEASTSPLHF.